These 21 T cell receptor beta chains originate from one sample sequenced in a study of vaccination and CD4 T cells after COVID-19. The antigens these receptors bind are not known. Specified treatment: 10-day PBMC culture with coronavirus spike peptide pools or control peptides (ViraFEST assay). Sequenced with the Oncomine TCR Beta short-read assay was DNA taken from cultured CD4+ T cells. TCRdb itself ran the PCR reads through MiXCR, one entry per CDR3 protein. The sample carries around 20,000 distinct CDR3 sequences, about 44% recorded once. This material consisted of CD4+ T cells from blood, cultured in vitro, taken before SARS-CoV-2 vaccination. The receptors originated from a human donor who had recovered from COVID-19.

This clonotype is medium-sized within its sample. The genes are TRBV12-3 or TRBV12-4 and TRBJ1-5; 8 bases line up with TRBD1. The CDR3 spans 15 residues. Germline trimming cut 6 bases from V and 2 bases from J; bases unmatched to any gene: 6. The CDR3 nucleotides read TGTGCCAGCAGACAGACAGGGGCTGGCAATCAGCCCCAGCATTTT. Amino acid sequence: CASRQTGAGNQPQHF.

The V call is TRBV11-2, the J call TRBJ2-2, with TRBD1 as a possible D gene (6 bases). The CDR3 is 16 amino acids. Germline-derived CDR1 and CDR2 are SGHAT and FQNNGV. The ends were cut back, 6 bases at V and 1 base at J, with 15 bases in the middle. In DNA form, the CDR3 reads TGTGCCAGCAGTTACCCGACAGGACTGAACACCGGGGAGCTGTTTTTT. Amino acid sequence: CASSYPTGLNTGELFF. Full variable domain (remainder filled in from reference TRBV11-2 and TRBJ2-2): EAGVAQSPRYKIIEKRQSVAFWCNPISGHATLYWYQQILGQGPKLLIQFQNNGVVDDSQLPKDRFSAERLKGVDSTLKIQPAKLEDSAVYLCASSYPTGLNTGELFFGEGSRLTVL.

The genes are TRBV28 and TRBJ1-5; weak D call: TRBD1 (6 bases). From germline, CDR1 is MDHEN and CDR2 SYDVKM. This CDR3 region has 23 residues. V shed 4 bases and J shed 0 bases, with 34 bases lying between them. This chain's CDR3 is CASSSISLGGRGEVGPSNQPQHF. CDR3 nucleotides: TGTGCCAGCAGTTCTATTAGTTTAGGTGGCAGGGGAGAAGTTGGGCCTAGCAATCAGCCCCAGCATTTT.

This chain connects TRBV28 to TRBJ1-2; no reliable D call. Germline CDR1 is MDHEN and CDR2 is SYDVKM. Between the trimmed V and J ends, which lost 7 bases and 7 bases, there was a span of 19 bases. There are 14 residues in the CDR3. CDR3 residues: CASTIAPVSRGYTF. The CDR3 DNA reads TGTGCCAGCACAATTGCGCCTGTATCGCGTGGCTACACCTTC.

The chain recombines TRBV2 with TRBJ1-1, with D maybe TRBD1 (5 bases). The CDR3 has 13 residues. Germline CDR1 reads SNHLY; CDR2 reads FYNNEI. Trimming took 8 bases from V and 4 from J, leaving 14 bases between them. CDR3 DNA: TGTGCCAGCCGGTTGGGGGGGGTCACTGAAGCTTTCTTT. Translated, it gives CASRLGGVTEAFF. The variable domain in full, with the rest retrieved from reference TRBV2 and TRBJ1-1, is EPEVTQTPSHQVTQMGQEVILRCVPISNHLYFYWYRQILGQKVEFLVSFYNNEISEKSEIFDDQFSVERPDGSNFTLKIRSTKLEDSAMYFCASRLGGVTEAFFGQGTRLTVV.

This clonotype was seen only once. The chain combines TRBV7-7 with TRBJ1-1; perhaps TRBD1 as D (6 bases). Trimming stripped 1 base from V and 3 bases from J, with 6 bases between. The CDR3 loop spans 13 amino acids. Germline V gene lookup returns CDR1 SSHAT and CDR2 FNYEAQ (reference sequence). The CDR3 DNA sequence: TGTGCCAGCAGCTTAGACAGGGACACTGAAGCTTTCTTT. It is translated as CASSLDRDTEAFF.

This clonotype was detected a few times. The chain joins TRBV28 to TRBJ2-7; D remains ambiguous. The CDR3 consists of 11 residues. Germline loops: CDR1 MDHEN, CDR2 SYDVKM. Deletions cut 7 bases from V and 6 bases from J, with 10 bases between. The CDR3 sequence is CASTLGPEQYF. For the CDR3, the DNA is TGTGCCAGCACCCTTGGGCCCGAGCAGTACTTC.

This chain connects TRBV5-4 to TRBJ1-6, with 9 bases matching TRBD1. This CDR3 has 16 amino acids. Germline assignment: CDR1 SGHNT and CDR2 YYREEE (reference sequence). V trimming: 4 bases; J trimming: 5 bases; junction bases outside the gene matches: 7. The CDR3 DNA sequence: TGTGCCAGCAGCCCCCGGACAGGGGAACATAATTCACCCCTCCACTTT. Its protein product is CASSPRTGEHNSPLHF.

V gene TRBV5-1 combines with J gene TRBJ2-1, with 9 bases fitting TRBD1. CDR1 is SGHRS and CDR2 is YFSETQ in the germline V gene. Trimming took 3 bases from V and 5 from J; bases not matched to a gene: 12. There are 17 residues in the CDR3. CDR3 loop: CASSSGLQGADNNEQFF. Written as DNA, the CDR3 is TGCGCCAGCAGCTCAGGACTACAGGGGGCAGACAACAATGAGCAGTTCTTC.

This clonotype was counted between two and nine times. The V gene is TRBV7-2, the J gene TRBJ2-1, with TRBD2 as a possible D gene (5 bases). This CDR3 region has 15 residues. The germline V gene encodes CDR1 SGHTA and CDR2 FQGNSA. The V end lost 7 bases, the J end lost 1 base, and 14 bases lay between the germline ends. The CDR3 protein is CASTPQAASYNEQFF. CDR3 in DNA: TGTGCCAGCACCCCACAAGCGGCATCCTACAATGAGCAGTTCTTC.

This clonotype came up a few times. The chain joins TRBV7-9 to TRBJ2-1, with 8 bases matching TRBD1. The CDR3 has 16 residues. Germline V lookup: CDR1 SEHNR, CDR2 FQNEAQ (reference sequence). V shed 1 base and J 3 bases; nucleotides not matched to a gene: 5. The DNA of the CDR3 is TGTGCCAGCAGCTTAGACAGGGGGAGCTTCTACAATGAGCAGTTCTTC. It codes for CASSLDRGSFYNEQFF.

This clonotype was recorded only once. The chain links TRBV20-1 to TRBJ2-4; D is undetermined. The CDR3 sequence is 15 residues long. Trimming cost V 6 bases and J 0 bases, with 15 bases left between them. From germline, CDR1 is DFQATT and CDR2 SNEGSKA (reference sequence). CDR3 in DNA: TGCAGTGCCCGCCGGTGGGGAATAGCCAAAAACATTCAGTACTTC. Translation gives CSARRWGIAKNIQYF.

The V call is TRBV20-1, the J call TRBJ2-1, with 8 bases fitting TRBD2. The V gene end was trimmed by 6 bases and the J gene end by 14 bases; junction bases not matched to a gene: 9. This CDR3 spans 11 amino acids. Germline V gives CDR1 DFQATT, CDR2 SNEGSKA (reference sequence). The CDR3 sequence is CSARQVGGEFF. The CDR3 DNA reads as TGCAGTGCGCGACAGGTCGGGGGGGAGTTCTTC.

This clonotype came up a few times. The rearrangement links TRBV6-2 or TRBV6-3 to TRBJ1-5; 9 positions match TRBD1. V shed 4 bases and J 13 bases; nucleotides not matched to a gene: 14. The germline gives CDR1 MNHEY, CDR2 SVGEGT. The CDR3 covers 15 residues. CDR3 DNA: TGTGCCAGCAGTTCCGGGGACAGGGCAATCGGGACTCAGCATTTT. As protein: CASSSGDRAIGTQHF.

This clonotype was seen a few times. The rearrangement links TRBV10-3 to TRBJ2-5; D call uncertain. Germline V gene lookup returns CDR1 ENHRY and CDR2 SYGVKD. Trimming left V 10 bases short and J 4 bases short, with 16 bases between. This CDR3 contains 13 residues. The CDR3 region has the DNA TGTGCCAGCCACACCATAGCTGGAGAGACCCAGTACTTC. This translates into CASHTIAGETQYF.

This clonotype was observed a few times. V is TRBV6-1 and J is TRBJ2-2, with D perhaps matching TRBD2 (5 bases). The germline gives CDR1 MNHNS, CDR2 SASEGT. The CDR3 is made up of 16 amino acids. V gave up 8 bases and J gave up 0 bases, with 16 bases separating them. The CDR3 sequence is CASHRRGGANTGELFF. The CDR3 nucleotides are TGTGCCAGCCATCGTCGGGGTGGGGCGAACACCGGGGAGCTGTTTTTT.

This clonotype was counted a few times. The chain couples TRBV27 to TRBJ2-3; 8 bases fit TRBD2. Germline lookup yields CDR1 MNHEY and CDR2 SMNVEV (reference sequence). V lost 4 bases and J lost 5; bases outside the gene matches: 14. The CDR3 runs to 17 residues. CDR3 sequence reads: CASSSPWVSGVLDTQYF. The DNA of the CDR3 is TGTGCCAGCAGTTCCCCGTGGGTTAGCGGGGTACTAGATACGCAGTATTTT.

The chain couples TRBV15 to TRBJ1-1; D gene unclear. Trimming pared 0 bases from V and 4 bases from J, leaving 18 bases between. Germline assignment: CDR1 LNHNV and CDR2 YYDKDF (reference sequence). The CDR3 spans 17 residues. The CDR3 DNA sequence: TGTGCCACCAGCAGAGATCGGCCGGCCATTACGGGCACTGAAGCTTTCTTT. It is translated as CATSRDRPAITGTEAFF.

This clonotype was detected a few times. The rearrangement links TRBV2 to TRBJ2-4; D remains ambiguous. Germline V CDR1 and CDR2: SNHLY, FYNNEI. V lost 1 base, J lost 0 bases, and 10 bases lay in between. The CDR3 length is 16 residues. DNA of the CDR3: TGTGCCAGCAGTGAAGAGTGGATACTAGCCAAAAACATTCAGTACTTC. Its translation: CASSEEWILAKNIQYF.

This chain uses TRBV7-9 with TRBJ1-3; the D is unclear. The CDR3 loop spans 14 amino acids. CDR1 SEHNR and CDR2 FQNEAQ come from the germline V gene (reference sequence). Trimming removed 1 base at V and 2 bases at J, with 6 bases between. CDR3 protein: CASSLEGTGNTIYF. The CDR3 coding sequence is TGTGCCAGCAGCTTAGAAGGCACTGGAAACACCATATATTTT.

The chain joins TRBV27 to TRBJ2-5; TRBD2 matches 10 bases. Unmatched junction bases numbered 17, after V lost 5 bases and J lost 5 bases. CDR1 and CDR2 (germline): MNHEY, SMNVEV (reference sequence). The CDR3 contains 18 residues. CDR3 sequence reads: CASSPALLAGWRAETQYF. In DNA form, the CDR3 reads TGTGCCAGCAGTCCCGCCCTACTAGCGGGGTGGCGTGCGGAGACCCAGTACTTC.